The 29 T cell receptor beta chains listed next were all sequenced from one sample in a study of cytomegalovirus exposure and HLA in healthy donors. 13 Jbeta primers and 60 Vbeta primers were used for the PCR. TCRdb's table, derived via immunoSEQ multiplex PCR, lists solely in-frame clones and lacks some. The sample shows about 120,000 clones, about 10% of them seen only once. Sequenced material: PBMCs. Source of these receptors: a woman between 18 and 29 years old in good health and CMV-seropositive.

This clone turned up a few times. This chain joins TRBV15 and TRBJ2-1; 7 bases are shared with TRBD2. V dropped 1 base and J dropped 7; count of bases not matched to a gene: 10. The CDR3 has 16 amino acids. CDR1 and CDR2 from the germline V gene are LNHNV and YYDKDF (reference sequence). CDR3 region: CATSRGSGAGENEQFF. Here the CDR3 DNA reads TGTGCCACCAGCAGAGGTAGTGGCGCGGGAGAAAATGAGCAGTTCTTC.

A few counts support this clone. J is TRBJ2-5 and V is TRBV10-3; a possible D gene is TRBD2 (5 bases). CDR1 and CDR2 from the germline V gene are ENHRY and SYGVKD. Trimming shortened V by 3 bases and J by 3 bases, and 14 bases separated the two germline ends. This CDR3 region has 15 residues. The CDR3 loop is CAISESPAGEETQYF. The CDR3 DNA reads TGTGCCATCAGTGAATCTCCGGCGGGCGAAGAGACCCAGTACTTC.

A few counts support this clone. The chain has TRBV27 and TRBJ1-1; a possible D gene is TRBD1 (6 bases). The V end lost 0 bases, the J end lost 6 bases, and 11 bases lay between the germline ends. Germline V gene lookup returns CDR1 MNHEY and CDR2 SMNVEV (reference sequence). This CDR3 is 14 amino acids long. The CDR3 loop reads CASSLSGAPAEAFF. DNA for the CDR3: TGTGCCAGCAGTTTATCGGGGGCGCCGGCTGAAGCTTTCTTT.

This clone was counted a few times. The rearrangement uses TRBV6-1 and TRBJ2-7; tentative D call: TRBD1 (6 bases). The germline V gene encodes CDR1 MNHNS and CDR2 SASEGT. V was trimmed by 6 bases and J by 2 bases, leaving 11 bases between them. The CDR3 covers 13 residues. CDR3 bases: TGTGCCAGCAGCGAGGACAGCGCCTACGAGCAGTACTTC. This gives the protein CASSEDSAYEQYF.

Only a few counts were recorded for this clone. The chain joins TRBV30 to TRBJ1-5; D perhaps matches TRBD1 (5 bases). V lost 3 bases, J lost 7 bases, and 13 bases lay in between. This CDR3 is 13 amino acids long. Germline loops: CDR1 GTSNPN, CDR2 SVGIG (reference sequence). The DNA of the CDR3 is TGTGCCTGGAGCACAGGTGGGGAACAGCCCCAGCATTTT. The encoded protein is CAWSTGGEQPQHF.

The chain uses TRBV27 and TRBJ1-2; TRBD1 aligns across 8 bases. Trimming removed 4 bases from V and 3 bases from J; junction bases left unmatched: 1. The CDR3 consists of 13 residues. Germline V gives CDR1 MNHEY, CDR2 SMNVEV (reference sequence). The DNA of the CDR3 is TGTGCCAGCAGTTGGACAGGGTACTATGGCTACACCTTC. It specifies CASSWTGYYGYTF.

CDR3 region: CASSLGGTGVSYEQYF. The DNA of the CDR3 is TGCGCCAGCAGCTTGGGGGGGACTGGAGTCTCCTACGAGCAGTACTTC. V gene TRBV5-1 combines with J gene TRBJ2-7, with D maybe TRBD2 (6 bases). Germline V gene data show CDR1 as SGHRS and CDR2 as YFSETQ. The CDR3 has 16 amino acids. The germline V and J ends were trimmed by 0 bases and 0 bases, with 13 bases remaining between them. Full variable domain (outside the CDR3, taken from reference TRBV5-1 and TRBJ2-7): KAGVTQTPRYLIKTRGQQVTLSCSPISGHRSVSWYQQTPGQGLQFLFEYFSETQRNKGNFPGRFSGRQFSNSRSEMNVSTLELGDSALYLCASSLGGTGVSYEQYFGPGTRLTVT.

This clone was picked up a small number of times. The missing conserved phenylalanine or tryptophan at the end of this CDR3 makes a read error likely. It is unclear where the CDR3 begins or ends on the DNA, so no DNA is shown, and the CDR3 is as TCRdb lists it. V usage is TRBV2 and J usage is TRBJ2-7; the table's D gene call, TRBD1, was not cross checked with the DNA. The CDR3 numbers 14 amino acids, ends counted. Germline lookup yields CDR1 SNHLY and CDR2 FYNNEI. This chain's CDR3 is CASSERVSARGPRY.

V and J are TRBV5-1 and TRBJ1-2; TRBD1 matches 9 bases. The trim removed 3 bases at V and 6 bases at J, leaving 3 bases unmatched. CDR3 length equals 13 residues. CDR1 is SGHRS, CDR2 YFSETQ, per germline. In DNA, the CDR3 is TGCGCCAGCAGCTGGGACAGGGTAAATGGCTACACCTTC. It translates to CASSWDRVNGYTF.

The rearrangement uses TRBV19 and TRBJ2-7; tentatively, D is TRBD2 (6 bases). V gave up 7 bases and J gave up 5 bases, with 9 bases separating them. Germline-derived CDR1 and CDR2 are LNHDA and SQIVND (reference sequence). The CDR3 is 11 amino acids. CDR3 region: CASTAGNEQYF. The CDR3 region has the DNA TGTGCCAGTACCGCGGGGAACGAGCAGTACTTC.

This clone showed up just a few times. This chain uses TRBV27 with TRBJ1-1, with D possibly matching TRBD1 (6 bases). V lost 7 bases, J lost 2 bases, and 20 bases lay in between. The CDR3 runs 16 residues. Germline V gives CDR1 MNHEY, CDR2 SMNVEV (reference sequence). The CDR3 DNA sequence: TGTGCCAGCACCCCCCTCCTACAGGGCCCCAACACTGAAGCTTTCTTT. It specifies CASTPLLQGPNTEAFF.

This clone has a handful of counts. The chain couples TRBV19 to TRBJ1-3; the match to TRBD1 covers 7 bases. Germline CDR1 is LNHDA and CDR2 is SQIVND (reference sequence). The CDR3 has 14 amino acids. J gave up 0 bases and V 8 bases, and 4 bases lay outside the gene matches. For the CDR3, the DNA is TGTGCCAGTCGGGACAGCCCCTCTGGAAACACCATATATTTT. Protein sequence: CASRDSPSGNTIYF.

This clone has a handful of counts. This sequence joins TRBV28 and TRBJ2-1; D ambiguous. Trimming stripped 2 bases from V and 8 bases from J, with 7 bases between. The germline CDR1 and CDR2 sequences are MDHEN and SYDVKM. The CDR3 is 12 residues long. As DNA, the CDR3 is TGTGCCAGCAGTTTAAACCGGGATGAGCAGTTCTTC. It is translated as CASSLNRDEQFF.

The table lists this clone with a few counts. The genes are TRBV28 and TRBJ1-2; D is ambiguous. Trimming took 6 bases from V and 5 from J, leaving 10 bases between them. The CDR3 has 12 residues. Per germline, CDR1 MDHEN and CDR2 SYDVKM. The CDR3 nucleotides read TGTGCCAGCAGGGCTGGTCTTTATGGCTACACCTTC. Its protein is CASRAGLYGYTF.

In its sample, this clone was seen a few times. The chain carries TRBV19 and TRBJ2-1; TRBD2 agrees at 12 bases. Germline CDR1 and CDR2: LNHDA and SQIVND (reference sequence). The V gene end was trimmed by 5 bases and the J gene end by 0 bases; junction bases not matched to a gene: 5. The CDR3 consists of 17 residues. CDR3 sequence (DNA): TGTGCCAGTAGTTCCAAGACTAGCGGGAGCTCCTACAATGAGCAGTTCTTC. Translation gives CASSSKTSGSSYNEQFF.

A few counts support this clone. The genes are TRBV28 and TRBJ1-4; D remains ambiguous. There are 14 residues in the CDR3. CDR1 is MDHEN and CDR2 is SYDVKM in the germline V gene. V lost 3 bases, J lost 10 bases, and 15 bases lay in between. CDR3 nucleotide sequence: TGTGCCAGCAGTTTGGGAGGGCGACAAGGAAAACTGTTTTTT. Its translation: CASSLGGRQGKLFF.

A few counts support this clone. The chain has TRBV5-1 and TRBJ2-2; the D gene is possibly TRBD1 (5 bases). CDR1 and CDR2 (germline): SGHRS, YFSETQ. V lost 7 bases and J lost 4, with 23 bases in between. CDR3 size: 17 residues. The CDR3 sequence: CASGSTLVGVGTGELFF. The CDR3 DNA is TGCGCCAGCGGCTCCACCTTGGTAGGGGTAGGCACCGGGGAGCTGTTTTTT.

This clone came up a few times. This chain connects TRBV5-1 to TRBJ2-1; D perhaps matches TRBD2 (5 bases). V was clipped by 4 bases and J by 4 bases, with 18 bases between them. The germline gives CDR1 SGHRS, CDR2 YFSETQ. The length of the CDR3 is 16 residues. CDR3 nucleotides: TGCGCCAGCAGCCCCACGCGGGTCGGAAGGTACAATGAGCAGTTCTTC. It is translated as CASSPTRVGRYNEQFF.

The chain couples TRBV11-2 to TRBJ1-1, with 7 bases identical to TRBD1. Losses at the gene ends were 1 base for V and 3 bases for J; bases not matched to a gene: 5. CDR1 and CDR2 from the germline V gene are SGHAT and FQNNGV. This CDR3 comprises 15 residues. The CDR3 nucleotides are TGTGCCAGCAGCTTAGGACAGGGAGGTCACACTGAAGCTTTCTTT. Its translation is CASSLGQGGHTEAFF.

This chain joins TRBV27 and TRBJ2-7, with 7 bases fitting TRBD2. This CDR3 contains 14 residues. The V segment lost 5 bases and the J segment 7 bases; nucleotides outside the gene matches: 11. Germline CDR1 and CDR2: MNHEY and SMNVEV (reference sequence). Written as DNA, the CDR3 is TGTGCCAGCAGTCCCTGGGGGGAGGGGTGGGAGCAGTACTTC. This codes for CASSPWGEGWEQYF.

The chain uses TRBV7-2 and TRBJ1-3; 7 nucleotides align to TRBD1. Looked up from germline, CDR1 is SGHTA and CDR2 is FQGNSA. J gave up 2 bases and V 5 bases, and 6 bases lay outside the gene matches. The CDR3 has 15 residues. As DNA, the CDR3 is TGTGCCAGCAGCCGGCGGACAGGAGCTGGAAACACCATATATTTT. Encoded protein: CASSRRTGAGNTIYF.

The sample holds a few counts of this clone. This chain uses TRBV19 with TRBJ1-2; TRBD1 matches at 7 bases. Germline V lookup: CDR1 LNHDA, CDR2 SQIVND (reference sequence). The V and J ends lost 7 bases and 2 bases, in that order; junction bases with no gene match: 10. The CDR3 totals 15 residues. As DNA, the CDR3 is TGTGCCAGTATCCCTCGGGACAGACTCAACTATGGCTACACCTTC. Its protein is CASIPRDRLNYGYTF.

V is TRBV6-6 and J is TRBJ2-5; maybe TRBD2 (6 bases). V lost 4 bases to trimming and J lost 2 bases, with 8 bases between them. The CDR3 is 13 residues long. Per the germline V gene, CDR1 is MNHNY and CDR2 is SVGAGI (reference sequence). Here the CDR3 reads CASSWGEQETQYF. The CDR3 DNA sequence: TGTGCCAGCAGTTGGGGGGAACAAGAGACCCAGTACTTC.

A few counts support this clone. Germline and junction disagree at one end, which may indicate a read error. Other DNA sequences of this sample code for an identical CDR3. The rearrangement links TRBV30 to TRBJ2-7; 9 positions match TRBD1. The CDR3 has 12 amino acids. Per the germline V gene, CDR1 is GTSNPN and CDR2 is SVGIG (reference sequence). The CDR3 nucleotides are TGTGCCTGGAGTCCGGAGCGGGACAGGGTAGACTTC. This encodes CAWSPERDRVDF.

The chain carries TRBV5-1 and TRBJ2-2; TRBD2 agrees at 10 bases. Germline V gene sequence: CDR1 SGHRS, CDR2 YFSETQ. Trimming cost V 0 bases and J 5 bases; bases outside gene matches: 7. The CDR3 loop spans 17 amino acids. The CDR3 reads CASSLALAGGRTGELFF. The CDR3 DNA is TGCGCCAGCAGCTTGGCTTTAGCGGGAGGTCGGACCGGGGAGCTGTTTTTT. The entire variable domain, with the rest obtained from reference TRBV5-1 and TRBJ2-2, is as follows: KAGVTQTPRYLIKTRGQQVTLSCSPISGHRSVSWYQQTPGQGLQFLFEYFSETQRNKGNFPGRFSGRQFSNSRSEMNVSTLELGDSALYLCASSLALAGGRTGELFFGEGSRLTVL.

The chain combines TRBV4-2 with TRBJ2-2; D is unclear. V shed 7 bases and J shed 0 bases, with 9 bases lying between them. This CDR3 contains 14 residues. Germline V gene lookup returns CDR1 LGHNA and CDR2 YNFKEQ. CDR3 DNA sequence: TGTGCCAGCACCCACAGTACGAACACCGGGGAGCTGTTTTTT. Protein sequence: CASTHSTNTGELFF.

V usage is TRBV15 and J usage is TRBJ2-7, with D possibly matching TRBD2 (6 bases). Deletions cut 1 base from V and 0 bases from J, with 13 bases between. The CDR3 contains 16 residues. Germline V gene sequence: CDR1 LNHNV, CDR2 YYDKDF (reference sequence). The CDR3 here is CATSRVGLASSYEQYF. CDR3 nucleotide sequence: TGTGCCACCAGCAGAGTCGGGCTAGCGAGCTCCTACGAGCAGTACTTC.

This clone appeared a few times. The chain's CDR3 is CASSSTSDTQYF. In DNA form, the CDR3 reads TGTGCCAGCAGCTCCACATCAGATACGCAGTATTTT. This chain connects TRBV11-3 to TRBJ2-3, with D uncertain. V dropped 4 bases and J dropped 4 bases, with 6 bases sitting between them. The CDR3 loop spans 12 amino acids. CDR1 SGHNT and CDR2 YENEEA come from the germline V gene.

V and J are TRBV19 and TRBJ2-7, with TRBD1 matching over 7 bases. This CDR3 region has 14 residues. In germline, CDR1 is LNHDA, CDR2 SQIVND (reference sequence). The V and J ends lost 3 bases and 2 bases, in that order; junction bases with no gene match: 4. Written as DNA, the CDR3 is TGTGCCAGTAGTATTCCCGGGACAGCCTACGAGCAGTACTTC. Protein product: CASSIPGTAYEQYF. Based on the CDR3 plus reference TRBV19 and TRBJ2-7, the full variable domain is DGGITQSPKYLFRKEGQNVTLSCEQNLNHDAMYWYRQDPGQGLRLIYYSQIVNDFQKGDIAEGYSVSREKKESFPLTVTSAQKNPTAFYLCASSIPGTAYEQYFGPGTRLTVT.